The source of this T cell receptor beta chain is a study of T cell responses to AZD1222 COVID-19 vaccine. In the case of this clone: The antigen is not known.

The germline V gene encodes CDR1 MNHEY and CDR2 SMNVEV (reference sequence). The CDR3 is made up of 16 amino acids. V lost 2 bases, J lost 4 bases, and 9 bases stayed unmatched. Findings of the study overall: Of spike-specific TCRs, nearly half reportedly target regions left unmutated in variants. Increases in Spike-specific TCR breadth and depth were seen after two AZD1222 doses. In a largely white British group with more females than males, clonal diversity was possibly underestimated. At baseline, just five to seven AZD1222 recipients tested seropositive.

Assay: immunoSEQ multiplex PCR; the TCRdb copy retains only in-frame clones and omits some. The table has 95,000 to 150,000 clones, more than 75% seen once. V gene TRBV27 combines with J gene TRBJ1-1; 8 bases agree with TRBD1. The receptor was derived from an adult in good health. The sample in question was peripheral blood, obtained on day 0 of AZD1222 vaccination. CDR3 sequence: CASSLIGQGIGTEAFF. CDR3 bases: TGTGCCAGCAGTTTAATAGGACAGGGCATCGGCACTGAAGCTTTCTTT.